The 8 T cell receptor beta chains in this list originate from one sample, sequenced in a study of blood T cell repertoires in COVID-19 (TCRdb year 2020). Library preparation employed the immunoSEQ multiplex PCR assay. Held by TCRdb, this immuneACCESS table contains in-frame sequences only and omits some clones. Under half of the omission traces to an unresolved V gene where checked; the cause of the rest is unknown. In all, the sample holds about 150,000 clones, and approximately 90% of those were seen once. The ten largest clones represent 2.4% of the sample. The sequenced sample consisted of peripheral blood. The origin of the receptors is a woman between 70 and 85 years old with acute or convalescent COVID-19.

The V gene is TRBV30, the J gene TRBJ1-5; 7 nucleotides match TRBD1. V lost 0 bases to trimming and J lost 2 bases; unmatched junction nucleotides: 4. Germline-derived CDR1 and CDR2 are GTSNPN and SVGIG (reference sequence). There are 15 residues in the CDR3. In DNA, the CDR3 is TGTGCCTGGAGTGTACAGGGGCATGGCAATCAGCCCCAGCATTTT. This sequence encodes CAWSVQGHGNQPQHF.

This sequence joins TRBV29-1 and TRBJ1-2, with 12 nucleotides matching TRBD1. The CDR3 sequence is 16 residues long. Germline lookup yields CDR1 SQVTM and CDR2 ANQGSEA. J lost 4 bases, V lost 7 bases, and 13 bases had no gene match. This CDR3 is CSAYGGTGGVGYGYTF. Written as DNA, the CDR3 is TGCAGCGCGTACGGTGGGACAGGGGGCGTAGGCTATGGCTACACCTTC.

The chain recombines TRBV5-6 with TRBJ2-7; D ambiguous. The CDR3 contains 11 residues. Looked up from germline, CDR1 is SGHDT and CDR2 is YYEEEE. Trimming shortened V by 3 bases and J by 6 bases, and 7 bases separated the two germline ends. CDR3 sequence reads: CASSSFSEQYF. The CDR3 DNA sequence: TGTGCCAGCAGCTCTTTTTCCGAGCAGTACTTC.

The count of this clone is one. The chain uses TRBV5-5 and TRBJ1-3, with D uncertain. Per the germline V gene, CDR1 is SGHKS and CDR2 is YYEKEE (reference sequence). The V end was cut by 4 bases, the J end by 4 bases, with 12 bases between. The CDR3 loop spans 14 amino acids. The CDR3 here is CASSIAGAGNTIYF. Written as DNA, the CDR3 is TGTGCCAGCAGCATCGCGGGAGCGGGAAACACCATATATTTT. The whole variable domain, remainder taken from reference TRBV5-5 and TRBJ1-3, is DAGVTQSPTHLIKTRGQQVTLRCSPISGHKSVSWYQQVLGQGPQFIFQYYEKEERGRGNFPDRFSARQFPNYSSELNVNALLLGDSALYLCASSIAGAGNTIYFGEGSWLTVV.

V usage is TRBV7-8 and J usage is TRBJ2-4, with TRBD2 identical over 12 bases. The CDR3 extends over 16 amino acids. V was pared by 1 base and J by 9 bases, with 7 bases of the junction left unmatched. CDR1 is SGHVS and CDR2 is FQNEAQ in the germline V gene. For the CDR3, the DNA is TGTGCCAGCAGCTTAGGGCTAGCGGGGGGGCAGGTCATTCAGTACTTC. It yields the protein CASSLGLAGGQVIQYF.

The chain couples TRBV5-5 to TRBJ2-3; a possible D gene is TRBD1 (5 bases). The CDR3 has 15 amino acids. V was shortened by 0 bases and J by 0 bases, with 8 bases between the two germline ends. Germline V gene sequence: CDR1 SGHKS, CDR2 YYEKEE (reference sequence). CDR3 amino acids: CASSLVQGSTDTQYF. Written as DNA, the CDR3 is TGTGCCAGCAGCTTGGTTCAGGGTAGCACAGATACGCAGTATTTT.

This clone was counted a single time. The chain combines TRBV11-2 with TRBJ2-5; tentative D call: TRBD2 (5 bases). The germline V gene has CDR1 SGHAT and CDR2 FQNNGV. Between the trimmed V and J ends, which lost 4 bases and 5 bases, there was a span of 17 bases. CDR3 length: 15 amino acids. This CDR3 is CASSSISGGRETQYF. In nucleotides, the CDR3 is TGTGCCAGCAGCTCTATCTCCGGAGGCCGGGAGACCCAGTACTTC.

The chain recombines TRBV13 with TRBJ2-2; 10 bases agree with TRBD2. CDR3 length: 16 amino acids. Per germline, CDR1 PRHDT and CDR2 FYEKMQ (reference sequence). J was trimmed by 0 bases and V by 5 bases; bases with no gene match: 3. The CDR3 nucleotides read TGTGCCAGCAGCCCGACTAGCGGGCCGAACACCGGGGAGCTGTTTTTT. Translated: CASSPTSGPNTGELFF.